The 25 T cell receptor beta chains given below trace back to one sample, sequenced in a study of Ad26.COV2.S vaccination and SARS-CoV-2 variants. TCRdb's table, derived via immunoSEQ multiplex PCR, lists solely in-frame clones and lacks some. In the table there are 350,000 to 400,000 clones, roughly nine tenths of which are singletons. Treatment reported: around 19 received Ad26.COV2.S at low or high dose, single or two shots; roughly 5 received placebo; per-sample allocation not given. Sample collection was performed on day 63 after the first vaccine or placebo injection. This material consisted of peripheral blood, taken in a trial of Ad26.COV2.S vaccine versus placebo. Receptors originate from a person between 18 and 65 years old who received the Ad26.COV2.S COVID-19 vaccine or a placebo.

The chain combines TRBV19 with TRBJ1-2; TRBD1 matches 7 bases. V was clipped by 6 bases and J by 6 bases; unmatched bases: 4. This CDR3 has 12 residues. Germline V CDR1 and CDR2: LNHDA, SQIVND (reference sequence). The CDR3 loop is CASSGTAHGYTF. CDR3 sequence (DNA): TGTGCCAGTAGCGGGACAGCGCATGGCTACACCTTC.

The V gene is TRBV10-1, the J gene TRBJ1-1; D call uncertain. Trimming cost V 0 bases and J 5 bases, with 10 bases left between them. Germline-derived CDR1 and CDR2 are WNHNN and SYGVQD (reference sequence). This CDR3 has 14 amino acids. CDR3 bases: TGCGCCAGCAGTGAGTCGCCGGTGGTTACTGAAGCTTTCTTT. Translating gives CASSESPVVTEAFF.

The chain is built from TRBV1 and TRBJ1-5; the D call of TRBD1 is as the table states it, not checked on the DNA. TRBV1 is annotated as a pseudogene. There are 16 residues in the CDR3. The CDR3 nucleotides read TGCACCCAAAAGTGGTCTTACAGGGTGTCGTTCCAGCCCCAGCATTTT. This encodes CTQKWSYRVSFQPQHF.

V gene TRBV5-6 combines with J gene TRBJ2-3, with D unresolved. CDR1 and CDR2 from the germline V gene are SGHDT and YYEEEE. The V gene lost 0 bases and the J gene lost 3 bases, with 11 bases spanning the gap. The CDR3 spans 15 residues. The CDR3 spells CASSLERGVTDTQYF. The CDR3 nucleotides are TGTGCCAGCAGCTTGGAACGAGGTGTAACAGATACGCAGTATTTT.

The J gene is TRBJ2-7, the V gene TRBV5-1; 7 positions agree with TRBD1. CDR3 length: 14 residues. Germline V gene lookup returns CDR1 SGHRS and CDR2 YFSETQ. The J segment lost 2 bases and the V segment lost 4 bases, leaving 6 bases of the junction unmatched. The CDR3 DNA is TGCGCCAGCAGCGGCCTGACAGGGCCCTACGAGCAGTACTTC. It yields the protein CASSGLTGPYEQYF.

V and J are TRBV11-3 and TRBJ1-1, with D uncertain. The germline V gene has CDR1 SGHNT and CDR2 YENEEA. CDR3 length: 14 amino acids. The V end was cut by 0 bases, the J end by 0 bases, with 5 bases between. CDR3 sequence: CASSLEGMNTEAFF. Here the CDR3 DNA reads TGTGCCAGCAGCTTAGAGGGGATGAACACTGAAGCTTTCTTT. Using reference TRBV11-3 and TRBJ1-1 for the parts outside the CDR3, the full variable domain is EAGVVQSPRYKIIEKKQPVAFWCNPISGHNTLYWYLQNLGQGPELLIRYENEEAVDDSQLPKDRFSAERLKGVDSTLKIQPAELGDSAVYLCASSLEGMNTEAFFGQGTRLTVV.

V is TRBV27 and J is TRBJ1-2; maybe TRBD1 (5 bases). The CDR3 is 13 residues long. Germline CDR1 reads MNHEY; CDR2 reads SMNVEV (reference sequence). Trimming shortened V by 2 bases and J by 2 bases, and 6 bases separated the two germline ends. CDR3 sequence (DNA): TGTGCCAGCAGTTTAAAGGGGAACTATGGCTACACCTTC. It encodes CASSLKGNYGYTF.

To note about this clone: Its ends do not fully match the called genes, so a read error is possible. The CDR3 loop reads CASSRGTQYEQYF. The DNA for the CDR3 is TGTGCTAGCAGCCGCGGGACACAATACGAGCAGTACTTC. The chain joins TRBV7-7 to TRBJ2-7; D may correspond to TRBD1 or TRBD2 (6 bases each). This CDR3 is 13 amino acids long. Germline V gene sequence: CDR1 SSHAT, CDR2 FNYEAQ (reference sequence). The full variable domain, rest sourced from reference TRBV7-7 and TRBJ2-7, is GAGVSQSPRYKVTKRGQDVTLRCDPISSHATLYWYQQALGQGPEFLTYFNYEAQPDKSGLPSDRFSAERPEGSISTLTIQRTEQRDSAMYRCASSRGTQYEQYFGPGTRLTVT.

This clone occurred once. The chain has TRBV6-5 and TRBJ2-2; D is uncertain. The V gene's germline CDR1 is MNHEY and CDR2 SVGAGI. The ends were cut back, 8 bases at V and 6 bases at J, with 7 bases in the middle. This CDR3 is 11 amino acids long. CDR3: CASGSPGELFF. The CDR3 nucleotides read TGTGCCAGCGGGTCTCCCGGGGAGCTGTTTTTT.

The V gene is TRBV25-1, the J gene TRBJ1-5, with D tentatively TRBD1 (6 bases). Trimming shortened V by 5 bases and J by 7 bases, and 9 bases separated the two germline ends. Germline V gene sequence: CDR1 MGHDK, CDR2 SYGVNS. The CDR3 has 12 residues. The CDR3 DNA reads as TGTGCCAGCAGTTTTCAGGGGCAGCCCCAGCATTTT. It is translated as CASSFQGQPQHF.

The J gene is TRBJ2-2, the V gene TRBV7-6; 8 bases map to TRBD2. The CDR3 runs 17 residues. The germline CDR1 and CDR2 sequences are SGHVS and FNYEAQ. With V trimmed by 5 bases and J by 0 bases, 8 bases remained unmatched. CDR3 sequence: CASSQRAGVSNTGELFF. CDR3 nucleotide sequence: TGTGCCAGCAGCCAACGAGCGGGGGTGTCGAACACCGGGGAGCTGTTTTTT.

This chain connects TRBV9 to TRBJ2-7; 8 nucleotides line up with TRBD1. The CDR3 length is 13 residues. The germline CDR1 and CDR2 sequences are SGDLS and YYNGEE. The junction had 2 bases not matched to a gene; V was cut back by 0 bases and J by 6 bases. The CDR3 bases are TGTGCCAGCAGCGTAGTCGACAGGGGCGAGCAGTACTTC. This gives the protein CASSVVDRGEQYF.

The chain recombines TRBV7-6 with TRBJ2-5; D perhaps matches TRBD2 (6 bases). Germline V gives CDR1 SGHVS, CDR2 FNYEAQ. V dropped 4 bases and J dropped 6 bases, with 15 bases sitting between them. The CDR3 has 14 amino acids. The CDR3, as DNA: TGTGCCAGCAGCTCCGGGACTCACCGGCAGACCCAGTACTTC. It yields the protein CASSSGTHRQTQYF.

The chain links TRBV19 to TRBJ1-5; 8 bases map to TRBD1. Looked up from germline, CDR1 is LNHDA and CDR2 is SQIVND (reference sequence). The V and J ends lost 10 bases and 7 bases, in that order; junction bases with no gene match: 9. The CDR3 totals 13 residues. The CDR3 region is CAIADRAGQPQHF. The CDR3 DNA reads as TGTGCCATCGCGGACAGGGCGGGACAGCCCCAGCATTTT.

This clone was seen only once. The J gene is TRBJ1-5, the V gene TRBV14; the D is unclear. The V gene lost 5 bases and the J gene lost 7 bases, with 12 bases spanning the gap. Germline V gives CDR1 SGHDN, CDR2 FVKESK. This CDR3 comprises 13 residues. As DNA, the CDR3 is TGTGCCAGCAGCTCGAGCCCCAACCAGCCCCAGCATTTT. Its translation is CASSSSPNQPQHF.

The chain recombines TRBV11-1 with TRBJ1-3; D not resolved. The CDR3 is 12 residues long. V was clipped by 5 bases and J by 4 bases, with 6 bases between them. CDR1 is SGHAT, CDR2 FQDESV, per germline (reference sequence). The CDR3 nucleotides read TGTGCCAGCAGCAAAGCAGGAAACACCATATATTTT. Translation: CASSKAGNTIYF.

V and J are TRBV15 and TRBJ1-1; D is unclear. Deletions cut 0 bases from V and 3 bases from J, with 8 bases between. The CDR3 length is 14 residues. Germline V gene lookup returns CDR1 LNHNV and CDR2 YYDKDF (reference sequence). This CDR3 is CATSRDKEDTEAFF. The CDR3 coding sequence is TGTGCCACCAGCAGAGATAAGGAGGACACTGAAGCTTTCTTT.

The CDR3 sequence: CASGLVSSYGYTF. CDR3 in DNA: TGTGCTAGTGGTTTGGTTTCGAGTTATGGCTACACCTTC. The genes are TRBV12-5 and TRBJ1-2, with D unclear. Per germline, CDR1 LGHNT and CDR2 FRNRAP. This CDR3 comprises 13 residues. V shed 0 bases and J shed 5 bases, with 7 bases lying between them. Combining the CDR3 with reference TRBV12-5 and TRBJ1-2 gives the whole variable domain DARVTQTPRHKVTEMGQEVTMRCQPILGHNTVFWYRQTMMQGLELLAYFRNRAPLDDSGMPKDRFSAEMPDATLATLKIQPSEPRDSAVYFCASGLVSSYGYTFGSGTRLTVV.

The chain links TRBV6-5 to TRBJ1-4; perhaps TRBD1 as D (5 bases). Germline V gives CDR1 MNHEY, CDR2 SVGAGI. The CDR3 runs 14 residues. The V gene lost 6 bases and the J gene lost 8 bases, with 16 bases spanning the gap. In DNA, the CDR3 is TGTGCCAGCAGCCCAGAGGTCCGGGGGGAAAAACTGTTTTTT. Its protein product is CASSPEVRGEKLFF.

The V gene is TRBV5-1, the J gene TRBJ2-7; 8 bases agree with TRBD2. Trimming at V came to 0 bases and at J to 1 base, leaving 12 bases not matched to a gene. The V gene's germline CDR1 is SGHRS and CDR2 YFSETQ. This CDR3 contains 18 residues. CDR3 protein: CASSLGPVGAGESYEQYF. CDR3 sequence (DNA): TGCGCCAGCAGCTTGGGCCCTGTTGGAGCGGGGGAGTCCTACGAGCAGTACTTC. Combining the CDR3 with reference TRBV5-1 and TRBJ2-7 gives the whole variable domain KAGVTQTPRYLIKTRGQQVTLSCSPISGHRSVSWYQQTPGQGLQFLFEYFSETQRNKGNFPGRFSGRQFSNSRSEMNVSTLELGDSALYLCASSLGPVGAGESYEQYFGPGTRLTVT.

The V and J genes are TRBV4-2 and TRBJ1-1; D unclear. Germline V gene data show CDR1 as LGHNA and CDR2 as YNFKEQ. V lost 0 bases to trimming and J lost 1 base, with 6 bases between them. The CDR3 totals 14 residues. Here the CDR3 reads CASSQDTANTEAFF. As DNA, the CDR3 is TGTGCCAGCAGCCAAGATACAGCGAACACTGAAGCTTTCTTT.

The chain employs TRBV7-2 and TRBJ1-5, with a possible D match to TRBD1 (6 bases). This CDR3 contains 15 residues. Germline assignment: CDR1 SGHTA and CDR2 FQGNSA. V was clipped by 5 bases and J by 4 bases, with 15 bases between them. The CDR3 sequence is CASSPGARGNQPQHF. The CDR3 DNA follows: TGTGCCAGCAGCCCCGGAGCCAGGGGAAATCAGCCCCAGCATTTT.

The chain has TRBV7-9 and TRBJ2-7; no reliable D call. Germline CDR1 is SEHNR and CDR2 is FQNEAQ (reference sequence). V gave up 5 bases and J gave up 2 bases, with 10 bases separating them. This CDR3 spans 13 amino acids. CDR3 bases: TGTGCCAGCAGCCCTCGCCTGCCCTACGAGCAGTACTTC. Protein: CASSPRLPYEQYF.

The V call is TRBV11-3, the J call TRBJ2-1, with 13 bases lining up with TRBD2. CDR3 length: 17 amino acids. Germline lookup yields CDR1 SGHNT and CDR2 YENEEA. V lost 4 bases and J lost 6; bases outside the gene matches: 9. The DNA for the CDR3 is TGTGCCAGCAGCTCTAAACAGACTAGCGGGGGGACCAATGAGCAGTTCTTC. It translates to CASSSKQTSGGTNEQFF.

V and J are TRBV27 and TRBJ1-5, with D possibly TRBD1 on 6 matching bases. There are 13 residues in the CDR3. Looked up from germline, CDR1 is MNHEY and CDR2 is SMNVEV (reference sequence). Trimming shortened V by 7 bases and J by 2 bases, and 9 bases separated the two germline ends. This CDR3 reads CASTPGGNQPQHF. In nucleotides, the CDR3 is TGTGCCAGCACCCCAGGGGGCAATCAGCCCCAGCATTTT.